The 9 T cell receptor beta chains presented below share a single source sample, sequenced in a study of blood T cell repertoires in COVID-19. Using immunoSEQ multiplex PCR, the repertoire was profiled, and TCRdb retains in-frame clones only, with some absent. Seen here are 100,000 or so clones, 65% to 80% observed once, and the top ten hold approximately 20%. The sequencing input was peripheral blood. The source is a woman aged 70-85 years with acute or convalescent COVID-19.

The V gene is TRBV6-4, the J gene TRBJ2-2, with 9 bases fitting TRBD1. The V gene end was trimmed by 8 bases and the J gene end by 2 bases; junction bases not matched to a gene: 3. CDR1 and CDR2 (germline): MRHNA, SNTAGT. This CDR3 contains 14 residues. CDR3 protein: CASGTGINTGELFF. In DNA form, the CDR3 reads TGTGCCAGCGGGACAGGGATAAACACCGGGGAGCTGTTTTTT.

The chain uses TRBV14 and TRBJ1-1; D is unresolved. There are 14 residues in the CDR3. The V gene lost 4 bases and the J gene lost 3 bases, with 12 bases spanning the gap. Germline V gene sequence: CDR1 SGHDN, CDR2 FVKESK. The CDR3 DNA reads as TGTGCCAGCAGCCTGACGGCGGGGTACACTGAAGCTTTCTTT. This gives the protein CASSLTAGYTEAFF.

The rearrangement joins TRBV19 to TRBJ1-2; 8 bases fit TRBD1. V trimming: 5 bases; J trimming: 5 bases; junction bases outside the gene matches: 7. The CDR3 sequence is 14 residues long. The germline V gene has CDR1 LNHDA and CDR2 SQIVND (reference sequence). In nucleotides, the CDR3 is TGTGCCAGTAGTCCGGACAGGGACTTTTATGGCTACACCTTC. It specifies CASSPDRDFYGYTF.

CDR3 nucleotide sequence: TGTGCCAGCGACAGGGACATCCGCGCTGAAGCTTTCTTT. Its translation: CASDRDIRAEAFF. V gene TRBV5-5 combines with J gene TRBJ1-1; the match to TRBD1 covers 7 bases. The germline V gene encodes CDR1 SGHKS and CDR2 YYEKEE (reference sequence). CDR3 length: 13 amino acids. V was clipped by 7 bases and J by 6 bases; unmatched bases: 9. Complete variable domain (other parts from reference TRBV5-5 and TRBJ1-1): DAGVTQSPTHLIKTRGQQVTLRCSPISGHKSVSWYQQVLGQGPQFIFQYYEKEERGRGNFPDRFSARQFPNYSSELNVNALLLGDSALYLCASDRDIRAEAFFGQGTRLTVV.

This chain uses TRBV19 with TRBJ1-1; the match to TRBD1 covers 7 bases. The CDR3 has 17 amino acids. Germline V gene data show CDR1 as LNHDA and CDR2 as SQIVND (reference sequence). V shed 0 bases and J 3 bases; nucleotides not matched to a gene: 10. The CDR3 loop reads CASSIDPARGMDTEAFF. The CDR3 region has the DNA TGTGCCAGTAGTATAGATCCGGCCAGGGGGATGGACACTGAAGCTTTCTTT.

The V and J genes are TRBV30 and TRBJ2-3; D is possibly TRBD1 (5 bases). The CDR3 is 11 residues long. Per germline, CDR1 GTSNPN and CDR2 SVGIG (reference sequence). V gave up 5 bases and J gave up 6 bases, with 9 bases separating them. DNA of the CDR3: TGTGCCTGGGGGAAGGGGGATACGCAGTATTTT. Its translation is CAWGKGDTQYF.

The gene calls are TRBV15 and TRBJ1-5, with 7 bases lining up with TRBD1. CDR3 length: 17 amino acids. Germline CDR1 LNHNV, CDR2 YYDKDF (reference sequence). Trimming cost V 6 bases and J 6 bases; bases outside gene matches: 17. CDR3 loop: CATSTRAGGRGSQPQHF. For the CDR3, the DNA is TGTGCCACCAGTACTCGGGCAGGGGGTCGAGGGAGTCAGCCCCAGCATTTT.

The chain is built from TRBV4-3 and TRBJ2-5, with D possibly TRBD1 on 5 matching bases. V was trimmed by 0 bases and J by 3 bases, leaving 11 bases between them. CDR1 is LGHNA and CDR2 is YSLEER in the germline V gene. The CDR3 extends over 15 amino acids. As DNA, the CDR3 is TGCGCCAGCAGCCAAGAGGGCCAGGGAAAAGAGACCCAGTACTTC. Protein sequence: CASSQEGQGKETQYF.

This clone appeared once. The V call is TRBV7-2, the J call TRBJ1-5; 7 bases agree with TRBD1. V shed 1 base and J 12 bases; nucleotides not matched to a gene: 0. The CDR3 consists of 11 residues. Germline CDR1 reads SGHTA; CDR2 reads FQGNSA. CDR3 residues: CASSLDRGQHF. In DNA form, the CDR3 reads TGTGCCAGCAGCTTAGACAGGGGCCAGCATTTT.